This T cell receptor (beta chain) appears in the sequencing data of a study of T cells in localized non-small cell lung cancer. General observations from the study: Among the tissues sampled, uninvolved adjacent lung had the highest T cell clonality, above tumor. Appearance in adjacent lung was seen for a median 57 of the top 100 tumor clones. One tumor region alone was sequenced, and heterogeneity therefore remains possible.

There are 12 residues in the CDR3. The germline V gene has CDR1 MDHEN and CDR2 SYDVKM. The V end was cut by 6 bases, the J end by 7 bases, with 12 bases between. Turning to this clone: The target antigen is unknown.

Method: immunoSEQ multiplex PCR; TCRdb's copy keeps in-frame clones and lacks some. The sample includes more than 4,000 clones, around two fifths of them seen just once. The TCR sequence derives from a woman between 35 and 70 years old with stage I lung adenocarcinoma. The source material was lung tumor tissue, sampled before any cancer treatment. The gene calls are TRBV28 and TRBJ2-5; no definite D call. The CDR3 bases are TGTGCCAGCAGACCCCCCTCGGGGACCCAGTACTTC. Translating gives CASRPPSGTQYF.